This passage covers 31 T cell receptor beta chains from one sample sequenced in a study of shared clonotypes between healthy human individuals. Produced via immunoSEQ multiplex PCR; TCRdb's table is partial and in-frame only. The table lists approximately 2,000,000 clones, around 93% of them singletons. The naive CD8 population came from CD45RO-negative cells selected for CCR7, without terminally differentiated effector memory CD45RA+ cells. Sequenced sample: naive CD8+ T cells from PBMCs. The receptor set was obtained from a man aged 18 to 30 in good health. Some clones in this sample may be carry-over from other donors' samples.

Only one count was recorded for this clone. V usage is TRBV11-2 and J usage is TRBJ2-3; a weak D match, TRBD2 (5 bases). Germline V CDR1 and CDR2: SGHAT, FQNNGV. V was cut by 3 bases and J by 6 bases, with 19 bases left in between. The CDR3 contains 16 residues. CDR3 loop: CASSLMAGGREDTQYF. CDR3 in DNA: TGTGCCAGCAGCTTGATGGCGGGTGGACGTGAGGATACGCAGTATTTT.

The chain uses TRBV7-8 and TRBJ2-1; 10 bases agree with TRBD2. With V trimmed by 1 base and J by 9 bases, 9 bases remained unmatched. Germline lookup yields CDR1 SGHVS and CDR2 FQNEAQ. The CDR3 is made up of 16 amino acids. CDR3 in amino acids: CASSLGSSGRSFEQFF. The CDR3, as DNA: TGTGCCAGCAGCTTAGGTTCTAGCGGGAGATCGTTTGAGCAGTTCTTC. Using reference TRBV7-8 and TRBJ2-1 for the parts outside the CDR3, the full variable domain is GAGVSQSPRYKVAKRGQDVALRCDPISGHVSLFWYQQALGQGPEFLTYFQNEAQLDKSGLPSDRFFAERPEGSVSTLKIQRTQQEDSAVYLCASSLGSSGRSFEQFFGPGTRLTVL.

The CDR3 sequence: CASSLGPGGIYEQYF. In DNA form, the CDR3 reads TGTGCCAGCAGCTTAGGTCCGGGAGGGATCTACGAGCAGTACTTC. V is TRBV7-2 and J is TRBJ2-7; 8 bases align to TRBD2. This CDR3 comprises 15 residues. In germline, CDR1 is SGHTA, CDR2 FQGNSA. With 1 base clipped from V and 3 bases from J, the junction kept 5 bases outside the gene matches. Full variable domain (outside the CDR3, taken from reference TRBV7-2 and TRBJ2-7): GAGVSQSPSNKVTEKGKDVELRCDPISGHTALYWYRQSLGQGLEFLIYFQGNSAPDKSGLPSDRFSAERTGGSVSTLTIQRTQQEDSAVYLCASSLGPGGIYEQYFGPGTRLTVT.

The rearrangement links TRBV7-9 to TRBJ1-1, with D perhaps matching TRBD1 (6 bases). CDR1 is SEHNR, CDR2 FQNEAQ, per germline (reference sequence). CDR3 length: 15 amino acids. V lost 0 bases, J lost 5 bases, and 13 bases lay in between. The CDR3, as DNA: TGTGCCAGCAGCTTAGCACAGGGTAGTATGACTGAAGCTTTCTTT. It encodes CASSLAQGSMTEAFF.

The rearrangement uses TRBV7-2 and TRBJ1-5; TRBD1 agrees at 9 bases. Germline V gives CDR1 SGHTA, CDR2 FQGNSA. The CDR3 totals 15 residues. The ends lost 5 bases at V and 4 bases at J; junction bases unmatched: 6. The CDR3 loop reads CASSPGTGTNQPQHF. The CDR3 nucleotides read TGTGCCAGCAGCCCCGGGACAGGGACAAATCAGCCCCAGCATTTT.

This chain uses TRBV7-2 with TRBJ1-4; no firm D call. Between the trimmed V and J ends, which lost 5 bases and 8 bases, there was a span of 12 bases. The CDR3 is made up of 13 amino acids. Germline CDR1 SGHTA, CDR2 FQGNSA. The CDR3 reads CASSLDLKEKLFF. The CDR3 DNA sequence: TGTGCCAGCAGCCTGGACTTGAAAGAAAAACTGTTTTTT.

The rearrangement uses TRBV6-1 and TRBJ2-7; D uncertain. This CDR3 contains 13 residues. Trimming took 1 base from V and 0 from J, leaving 4 bases between them. The germline CDR1 and CDR2 sequences are MNHNS and SASEGT. This chain's CDR3 is CASSEDYSYEQYF. The DNA of the CDR3 is TGTGCCAGCAGTGAAGACTACTCCTACGAGCAGTACTTC.

The V gene is TRBV7-9, the J gene TRBJ2-1, with 8 positions matching TRBD1. V dropped 3 bases and J dropped 7; count of bases not matched to a gene: 8. Per the germline V gene, CDR1 is SEHNR and CDR2 is FQNEAQ (reference sequence). The CDR3 extends over 15 amino acids. CDR3 sequence (DNA): TGTGCCAGCAGCTTCGGGACAGGTCTTTCAAATGAGCAGTTCTTC. Protein: CASSFGTGLSNEQFF. The complete variable domain, with remaining parts taken from reference TRBV7-9 and TRBJ2-1, reads DTGVSQNPRHKITKRGQNVTFRCDPISEHNRLYWYRQTLGQGPEFLTYFQNEAQLEKSRLLSDRFSAERPKGSFSTLEIQRTEQGDSAMYLCASSFGTGLSNEQFFGPGTRLTVL.

The V and J genes are TRBV6-6 and TRBJ2-2; D might be TRBD1 or TRBD2, each matching 5 bases. In germline, CDR1 is MNHNY, CDR2 SVGAGI (reference sequence). The CDR3 extends over 13 amino acids. Between the trimmed V and J ends, which lost 8 bases and 5 bases, there was a span of 12 bases. The CDR3 spells CASEGWGTGELFF. As DNA, the CDR3 is TGTGCCAGCGAAGGTTGGGGGACCGGGGAGCTGTTTTTT.

The chain combines TRBV4-1 with TRBJ2-1; 13 bases fit TRBD2. This CDR3 has 15 amino acids. V was clipped by 4 bases and J by 7 bases; unmatched bases: 4. Germline CDR1 and CDR2: MGHRA and YSYEKL. This chain's CDR3 is CASSPGLAGDNEQFF. As DNA, the CDR3 is TGCGCCAGCAGCCCCGGACTAGCGGGAGATAATGAGCAGTTCTTC.

V usage is TRBV2 and J usage is TRBJ2-7, with D possibly matching TRBD1 (6 bases). The germline V and J ends were trimmed by 1 base and 1 base, with 14 bases remaining between them. The CDR3 contains 16 residues. The V gene's germline CDR1 is SNHLY and CDR2 FYNNEI. The CDR3, as DNA: TGTGCCAGCAGTGAAGGGGTGGACAGAGAGTCCTACGAGCAGTACTTC. Translated: CASSEGVDRESYEQYF.

The chain has TRBV7-8 and TRBJ2-7; D is possibly TRBD1 or TRBD2 (5 bases each). This CDR3 has 13 amino acids. Trimming took 4 bases from V and 6 from J, leaving 13 bases between them. Per germline, CDR1 SGHVS and CDR2 FQNEAQ. The CDR3 is CASSWMRGSEQYF. The CDR3 bases are TGTGCCAGCAGCTGGATGAGGGGAAGCGAGCAGTACTTC.

V gene TRBV19 combines with J gene TRBJ1-1, with TRBD1 matching over 9 bases. Trimming cost V 7 bases and J 3 bases; bases outside gene matches: 9. The CDR3 has 15 amino acids. CDR1 and CDR2 (germline): LNHDA, SQIVND (reference sequence). The CDR3 DNA follows: TGTGCCAGTAAGCACAGGGGGCAGTTGGACACTGAAGCTTTCTTT. This gives the protein CASKHRGQLDTEAFF.

This clone was picked up one time. The V and J genes are TRBV6-5 and TRBJ1-2; D is unclear. The V gene lost 0 bases and the J gene lost 8 bases, with 10 bases spanning the gap. Germline V gene data show CDR1 as MNHEY and CDR2 as SVGAGI. The CDR3 sequence is 13 residues long. CDR3 amino acids: CASSYSRLSGYTF. In DNA form, the CDR3 reads TGTGCCAGCAGTTACTCTCGTCTATCGGGCTACACCTTC.

Details on this clone: The sample has other DNA sequences that encode this CDR3 too. The chain is built from TRBV5-4 and TRBJ2-7, with TRBD2 as a possible D gene (6 bases). Trimming took 4 bases from V and 1 from J, leaving 12 bases between them. The CDR3 length is 14 residues. Germline values: CDR1 SGHNT, CDR2 YYREEE (reference sequence). The CDR3 nucleotides read TGTGCCAGCAGCCTTGGGACTGTTTCCTACGAGCAGTACTTC. The encoded protein is CASSLGTVSYEQYF.

The chain employs TRBV5-5 and TRBJ2-7, with 7 positions matching TRBD1. The CDR3 sequence is 11 residues long. J was trimmed by 11 bases and V by 4 bases; bases with no gene match: 6. The V gene's germline CDR1 is SGHKS and CDR2 YYEKEE (reference sequence). CDR3 in DNA: TGTGCCAGCAGCGGGGACAGCAAGGAGTACTTC. Translated: CASSGDSKEYF.

The chain carries TRBV29-1 and TRBJ2-7, with TRBD1 as a possible D gene (5 bases). Trimming took 5 bases from V and 7 from J, leaving 12 bases between them. The CDR3 contains 11 residues. The germline CDR1 and CDR2 sequences are SQVTM and ANQGSEA. The chain's CDR3 is CSVSGPLEQYF. The DNA of the CDR3 is TGCAGCGTTTCAGGGCCCTTGGAGCAGTACTTC.

This clone was observed a single time. Other DNA sequences within the sample encode an identical CDR3. The CDR3 region has the DNA TGTGCCAGCAGCCCCAGGGTCGGTCAGCCCCAGCATTTT. It translates to CASSPRVGQPQHF. The J gene is TRBJ1-5, the V gene TRBV27, with a possible D match to TRBD1 (5 bases). Germline assignment: CDR1 MNHEY and CDR2 SMNVEV (reference sequence). CDR3 size: 13 residues. Trimming pared 6 bases from V and 6 bases from J, leaving 12 bases between.

As for this clone: Without the conserved terminal phenylalanine or tryptophan, this CDR3 likely stems from a read error. The DNA is omitted, as the CDR3 cannot be located on it reliably, and the CDR3 follows TCRdb's listing. The chain is built from TRBV28 and TRBJ1-2. The CDR3 has 10 amino acids, counting both end residues. Germline V CDR1 and CDR2: MDHEN, SYDVKM. The CDR3 here is CASSLSAGDV.

This clone was seen once. The chain links TRBV27 to TRBJ2-1; no clear D. Germline loops: CDR1 MNHEY, CDR2 SMNVEV (reference sequence). The CDR3 extends over 11 amino acids. The V and J ends lost 8 bases and 10 bases respectively, with 12 bases between them. In DNA, the CDR3 is TGTGCCAGCTATATGTCTGGAGAGCAGTTCTTC. Encoded protein: CASYMSGEQFF.

For this clone: Likely a read error: the CDR3 ends without its conserved phenylalanine or tryptophan. The chain recombines TRBV10-2 with TRBJ2-7; weak D call: TRBD2 (5 bases). Germline CDR1 WSHSY, CDR2 SAAADI. Trimming left V 8 bases short and J 3 bases short, with 11 bases between. The CDR3 contains 12 residues. The CDR3 spells CASAPGNYEQYL. The CDR3 bases are TGCGCCAGCGCTCCCGGGAACTACGAGCAGTACCTC.

This chain uses TRBV5-4 with TRBJ2-7; 8 nucleotides align to TRBD1. From germline, CDR1 is SGHNT and CDR2 YYREEE (reference sequence). CDR3 length: 12 residues. V shed 10 bases, J shed 2 bases, and the junction held 5 bases outside the gene matches. CDR3 bases: TGTGCCGCTGGACAGGGAACCTACGAGCAGTACTTC. Its translation is CAAGQGTYEQYF.

This chain uses TRBV7-9 with TRBJ2-5; D is possibly TRBD1 or TRBD2 (5 bases each). The CDR3 loop spans 14 amino acids. Germline V CDR1 and CDR2: SEHNR, FQNEAQ (reference sequence). V lost 4 bases and J 3 bases, leaving 12 bases between the germline ends. This CDR3 is CASSSGGVEETQYF. CDR3 nucleotides: TGTGCCAGCAGCTCTGGGGGAGTGGAAGAGACCCAGTACTTC.

The chain carries TRBV9 and TRBJ2-2, with D unresolved. The CDR3 is made up of 13 amino acids. Trimming pared 0 bases from V and 6 bases from J, leaving 6 bases between. Germline values: CDR1 SGDLS, CDR2 YYNGEE. CDR3 region: CASSVGQSGELFF. CDR3 bases: TGTGCCAGCAGCGTAGGCCAGTCCGGGGAGCTGTTTTTT.

The chain combines TRBV5-1 with TRBJ2-3; 7 bases fit TRBD1. Losses at the gene ends were 10 bases for V and 1 base for J; bases not matched to a gene: 9. This CDR3 contains 14 residues. Germline-derived CDR1 and CDR2 are SGHRS and YFSETQ. The CDR3 coding sequence is TGCGCCTCCACGGAAACAGGGGGCACAGATACGCAGTATTTT. Translated: CASTETGGTDTQYF.

The table lists this clone with a count of one. This chain uses TRBV5-4 with TRBJ2-7, with D maybe TRBD1 (6 bases). This CDR3 is 15 amino acids long. The germline CDR1 and CDR2 sequences are SGHNT and YYREEE (reference sequence). Trimming left V 2 bases short and J 12 bases short, with 24 bases between. This chain's CDR3 is CASSFWKQGNRDPYF. CDR3 DNA sequence: TGTGCCAGCAGCTTCTGGAAACAGGGAAATCGTGATCCGTACTTC.

This clone has only a few counts. This chain joins TRBV14 and TRBJ1-1, with D unresolved. The germline V gene encodes CDR1 SGHDN and CDR2 FVKESK. Trimming took off 4 bases at V and 8 bases at J, with 11 bases between the two ends. The CDR3 sequence is 12 residues long. The CDR3 protein is CASSLGRREAFF. CDR3 in DNA: TGTGCCAGCAGCCTAGGCAGAAGGGAAGCTTTCTTT.

V is TRBV9 and J is TRBJ2-7; 7 bases match TRBD2. Germline CDR1 reads SGDLS; CDR2 reads YYNGEE. With 0 bases clipped from V and 2 bases from J, the junction kept 5 bases outside the gene matches. The CDR3 loop spans 15 amino acids. In DNA, the CDR3 is TGTGCCAGCAGCGTAGATGAAGGGAGGGCCTACGAGCAGTACTTC. Its protein product is CASSVDEGRAYEQYF.

The chain has TRBV30 and TRBJ1-1, with D hard to call. This CDR3 spans 14 amino acids. Trimming left V 0 bases short and J 1 base short, with 9 bases between. Germline V gene data show CDR1 as GTSNPN and CDR2 as SVGIG (reference sequence). The CDR3 spells CAWSVFSGNTEAFF. For the CDR3, the DNA is TGTGCCTGGAGTGTATTTTCCGGGAACACTGAAGCTTTCTTT. Full variable domain (outside the CDR3, taken from reference TRBV30 and TRBJ1-1): SQTIHQWPATLVQPVGSPLSLECTVEGTSNPNLYWYRQAAGRGLQLLFYSVGIGQISSEVPQNLSASRPQDRQFILSSKKLLLSDSGFYLCAWSVFSGNTEAFFGQGTRLTVV.

In the case of this clone: Other DNA sequences in the sample encode the same CDR3. This chain joins TRBV6-5 and TRBJ2-5; D not resolved. Germline lookup yields CDR1 MNHEY and CDR2 SVGAGI. The V gene lost 2 bases and the J gene lost 2 bases, with 9 bases spanning the gap. The CDR3 runs 14 residues. For the CDR3, the DNA is TGTGCCAGCAGTTACCTCGGCGGTCAAGAGACCCAGTACTTC. It translates to CASSYLGGQETQYF.

V gene TRBV5-1 combines with J gene TRBJ2-7, with 14 bases matching TRBD2. Germline V gene lookup returns CDR1 SGHRS and CDR2 YFSETQ. J lost 6 bases, V lost 0 bases, and 8 bases had no gene match. The CDR3 is made up of 17 amino acids. The DNA for the CDR3 is TGCGCCAGCAGCTTGGGACTAGCGGGAGGGCCTATGGGCGAGCAGTACTTC. The encoded protein is CASSLGLAGGPMGEQYF.